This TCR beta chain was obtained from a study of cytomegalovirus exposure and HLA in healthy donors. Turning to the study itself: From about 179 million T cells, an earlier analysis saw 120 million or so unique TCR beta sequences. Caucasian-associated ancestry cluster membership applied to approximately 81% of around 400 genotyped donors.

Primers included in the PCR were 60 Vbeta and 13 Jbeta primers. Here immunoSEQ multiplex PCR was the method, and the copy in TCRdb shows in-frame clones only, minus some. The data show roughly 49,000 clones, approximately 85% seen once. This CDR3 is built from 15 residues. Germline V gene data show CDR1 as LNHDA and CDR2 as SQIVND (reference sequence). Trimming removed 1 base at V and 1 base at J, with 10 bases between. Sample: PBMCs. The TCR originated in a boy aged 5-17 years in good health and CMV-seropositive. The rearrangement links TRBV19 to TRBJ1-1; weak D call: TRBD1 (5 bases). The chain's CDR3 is CASSIGGGANTEAFF. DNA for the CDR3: TGTGCCAGTAGTATAGGGGGGGGAGCGAACACTGAAGCTTTCTTT. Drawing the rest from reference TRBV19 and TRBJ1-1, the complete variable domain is DGGITQSPKYLFRKEGQNVTLSCEQNLNHDAMYWYRQDPGQGLRLIYYSQIVNDFQKGDIAEGYSVSREKKESFPLTVTSAQKNPTAFYLCASSIGGGANTEAFFGQGTRLTVV.